Shown below are 32 T cell receptor beta chains from a single sample sequenced in a study (dated by TCRdb to the mid-2010s). Receptors were amplified or captured by 5' RACE. The instrument given in TCRdb is Illumina MiSeq. In TCRdb, the public reads were trimmed at Q25 with fastp and aligned with MiXCR, with productive beta chains retained. Records with the same CDR3 protein are collapsed into one entry carrying the most frequent genes and DNA. A total of approximately 47,000 distinct CDR3 sequences appear in this sample, roughly 28% of them only once. The top ten constitute 2% to 2.5% of the sample. Sample: naive CD4+ T cells sorted from blood. The label giving this sample's cell subset or site can be read as: naive CD4+ T cells, CD4+CD45RA+CD25-. Source of these receptors: a female donor with breast cancer.

This clonotype has at least ten counts. The V gene is TRBV9, the J gene TRBJ2-5, with 9 bases matching TRBD2. Germline-derived CDR1 and CDR2 are SGDLS and YYNGEE. This CDR3 contains 13 residues. V shed 4 bases, J shed 4 bases, and the junction held 2 bases outside the gene matches. The CDR3 loop is CASSRTSVETQYF. DNA for the CDR3: TGTGCCAGCAGCAGGACTAGCGTAGAGACCCAGTACTTC.

This clonotype was counted only a few times. V usage is TRBV6-5 and J usage is TRBJ2-1; TRBD1 might be the D (6 bases). The V gene lost 4 bases and the J gene lost 0 bases, with 10 bases spanning the gap. This CDR3 comprises 15 residues. The V gene's germline CDR1 is MNHEY and CDR2 SVGAGI. This chain's CDR3 is CASSSTGSSYNEQFF. CDR3 DNA sequence: TGTGCCAGCAGTTCCACAGGGAGCTCCTACAATGAGCAGTTCTTC.

The V gene is TRBV29-1, the J gene TRBJ1-1, with D unclear. Trimming cost V 3 bases and J 0 bases, with 8 bases left between them. Germline V CDR1 and CDR2: SQVTM, ANQGSEA. The CDR3 totals 13 residues. The CDR3 sequence is CSVERRMNTEAFF. CDR3 DNA: TGCAGCGTTGAGCGCAGGATGAACACTGAAGCTTTCTTT.

The chain combines TRBV9 with TRBJ2-1, with D maybe TRBD2 (5 bases). The V and J ends lost 0 bases and 9 bases respectively, with 19 bases between them. The germline V gene has CDR1 SGDLS and CDR2 YYNGEE. The CDR3 is 16 amino acids. CDR3 amino acids: CASSVASSGSMGEQFF. The CDR3, as DNA: TGTGCCAGCAGCGTAGCGTCCTCGGGGAGTATGGGTGAGCAGTTCTTC.

Worth noting for this clonotype: A much bigger clone sits one base away, suggesting this may be a read error. DNA of the CDR3: TGTGCCAGCAGCTTTCCCATGAAGGACACTGAAGCTTTCTTT. It encodes CASSFPMKDTEAFF. The J gene is TRBJ1-1, the V gene TRBV7-2; D ambiguous. CDR1 is SGHTA, CDR2 FQGNSA, per germline. The V gene lost 3 bases and the J gene lost 3 bases, with 11 bases spanning the gap. This CDR3 has 14 residues.

The genes are TRBV29-1 and TRBJ2-3; possible D gene TRBD2, 6 bases. Germline V gene sequence: CDR1 SQVTM, CDR2 ANQGSEA. CDR3 length equals 11 residues. V was shortened by 4 bases and J by 5 bases, with 7 bases between the two germline ends. This CDR3 reads CSVGSGDTQYF. The CDR3 coding sequence is TGCAGCGTTGGTAGCGGAGATACGCAGTATTTT.

The chain uses TRBV3-1 and TRBJ2-1; D call uncertain. The germline CDR1 and CDR2 sequences are LGHDT and YNNKEL (reference sequence). Deletions cut 3 bases from V and 0 bases from J, with 24 bases between. The CDR3 covers 20 residues. CDR3 sequence reads: CASSQPRPTQDDPSYNEQFF. CDR3 coding DNA: TGTGCCAGCAGCCAGCCAAGACCCACACAAGATGATCCCTCCTACAATGAGCAGTTCTTC.

Only one count was recorded for this clonotype. The chain is built from TRBV20-1 and TRBJ2-3; 11 bases are a match to TRBD1. Germline V gene data show CDR1 as DFQATT and CDR2 as SNEGSKA (reference sequence). After removal of 1 base from V and 4 bases from J, the junction contained 4 bases not matched to a gene. There are 15 residues in the CDR3. This CDR3 reads CSARAVDRGPDTQYF. CDR3 bases: TGCAGTGCTAGAGCGGTGGACAGGGGGCCAGATACGCAGTATTTT.

This clonotype was seen at least ten times. The genes are TRBV12-3 or TRBV12-4 and TRBJ1-4; TRBD1 matches at 7 bases. This CDR3 is built from 14 residues. V was pared by 6 bases and J by 8 bases, with 9 bases of the junction left unmatched. In DNA, the CDR3 is TGTGCCAGCAGCCTGAGACAGGGTCCCGAAAAACTGTTTTTT. This codes for CASSLRQGPEKLFF.

This clonotype was observed a handful of times. The rearrangement links TRBV4-1 to TRBJ2-7; D may match TRBD1 or TRBD2 (5 bases each). Germline values: CDR1 MGHRA, CDR2 YSYEKL. Trimming took off 3 bases at V and 0 bases at J, with 15 bases between the two ends. The CDR3 contains 16 residues. CDR3 sequence reads: CASSHNGAGSSYEQYF. CDR3 sequence (DNA): TGCGCCAGCAGCCATAACGGGGCAGGGAGCTCCTACGAGCAGTACTTC.

The gene calls are TRBV20-1 and TRBJ2-7; D tentatively reads TRBD1 or TRBD2 (6 bases each). Germline V CDR1 and CDR2: DFQATT, SNEGSKA (reference sequence). The V end was cut by 3 bases, the J end by 3 bases, with 12 bases between. The CDR3 is made up of 13 amino acids. Written as DNA, the CDR3 is TGCAGTGCTAGCAGGGGAGGCTTCTACGAGCAGTACTTC. Amino acid sequence: CSASRGGFYEQYF.

A remark on this clonotype: A much larger clone differs by one base, so this may be a read error. The rearrangement links TRBV4-2 to TRBJ1-1; no clear D. Germline V gene sequence: CDR1 LGHNA, CDR2 YNFKEQ. Trimming shortened V by 0 bases and J by 2 bases, and 10 bases separated the two germline ends. This CDR3 is 15 amino acids long. This chain's CDR3 is CASSQDPRNNTEAFF. CDR3 sequence (DNA): TGTGCCAGCAGCCAAGATCCTCGGAACAACACTGAAGCTTTCTTT.

The sample holds many counts of this clonotype. The chain joins TRBV6-2 or TRBV6-3 to TRBJ2-1, with 11 bases identical to TRBD2. CDR1 and CDR2 (germline): MNHEY, SVGEGT. The ends lost 9 bases at V and 8 bases at J; junction bases unmatched: 15. The CDR3 consists of 16 residues. In DNA form, the CDR3 reads TGTGCCAGTTCCAAGGGACTAGCGGCGGGTGATGATGAGCAGTTCTTC. Residues: CASSKGLAAGDDEQFF.

This chain links TRBV5-1 with TRBJ1-1, with 8 nucleotides matching TRBD1. CDR1 SGHRS and CDR2 YFSETQ come from the germline V gene. Germline trimming cut 4 bases from V and 4 bases from J; bases unmatched to any gene: 15. The CDR3 is 17 residues long. CDR3 sequence (DNA): TGCGCCAGCAGCACCGGACAGGGAGGTATGAAGGGCACTGAAGCTTTCTTT. Protein product: CASSTGQGGMKGTEAFF.

This clonotype was seen repeatedly, ten times or more. The chain employs TRBV9 and TRBJ2-1; 12 nucleotides agree with TRBD1. The CDR3 extends over 14 amino acids. Germline V lookup: CDR1 SGDLS, CDR2 YYNGEE. The ends lost 7 bases at V and 9 bases at J; junction bases unmatched: 8. The CDR3, as DNA: TGTGCCAGCGGAGGGGACAGGGGGCTTAGTGAGCAGTTCTTC. Its protein product is CASGGDRGLSEQFF.

This clonotype has only a few counts. This chain links TRBV6-1 with TRBJ1-1; D might be TRBD1 (5 bases). CDR1 and CDR2 from the germline V gene are MNHNS and SASEGT. CDR3 size: 13 residues. The V gene lost 3 bases and the J gene lost 4 bases, with 9 bases spanning the gap. This CDR3 is CASSDRVTTEAFF. CDR3 nucleotide sequence: TGTGCCAGCAGTGACAGGGTTACCACTGAAGCTTTCTTT.

The chain combines TRBV21-1 with TRBJ1-5; the D call of TRBD1 is as the table states it, not checked on the DNA. TRBV21-1 is a recognized pseudogene. CDR3 length equals 19 residues. The DNA for the CDR3 is TGTGCCAGCAGCAAGGTCCCCAATCTCTGCAGGGATAGCAATCAGCCCCAGCATTTT. It codes for CASSKVPNLCRDSNQPQHF.

This clonotype was detected only a few times. This rearrangement joins TRBV5-1 to TRBJ2-1; D is perhaps TRBD2 (5 bases). The germline CDR1 and CDR2 sequences are SGHRS and YFSETQ. CDR3 size: 15 residues. V was pared by 0 bases and J by 5 bases, with 12 bases between. CDR3 coding DNA: TGCGCCAGCAGCTTGGTAGGGAGCGAAAACAATGAGCAGTTCTTC. Its translation is CASSLVGSENNEQFF. Using reference TRBV5-1 and TRBJ2-1 for the parts outside the CDR3, the full variable domain is KAGVTQTPRYLIKTRGQQVTLSCSPISGHRSVSWYQQTPGQGLQFLFEYFSETQRNKGNFPGRFSGRQFSNSRSEMNVSTLELGDSALYLCASSLVGSENNEQFFGPGTRLTVL.

This clonotype was counted a few times. CDR3 loop: CATSDSSGNPYEQYF. The DNA of the CDR3 is TGTGCCACCAGTGATTCGTCAGGGAATCCCTACGAGCAGTACTTC. The chain employs TRBV24-1 and TRBJ2-7; a weak D match, TRBD1 (5 bases). This CDR3 spans 15 amino acids. Trimming removed 2 bases at V and 2 bases at J, with 12 bases between. Germline-derived CDR1 and CDR2 are KGHDR and SFDVKD.

As for this clonotype: The CDR3 does not end in the conserved phenylalanine or tryptophan, so this is likely a read error. It is unclear where the CDR3 begins or ends on the DNA, so no DNA is shown, and the CDR3 is as TCRdb lists it. The rearrangement uses TRBV6-2 or TRBV6-3 and TRBJ2-4; the table gives TRBD1 as D, unverified against the DNA. CDR1 MNHEY and CDR2 SVGEGT come from the germline V gene. Inclusive of both ends, the CDR3 amounts to 13 amino acids. The CDR3 spells CASSAGQGGNWDC.

For this clonotype: An end of the junction differs from the germline gene, which may be a read error. This chain joins TRBV10-3 and TRBJ2-1, with D tentatively TRBD1 (6 bases). The germline CDR1 and CDR2 sequences are ENHRY and SYGVKD. The CDR3 is 16 residues long. The CDR3 sequence: CAFSDPEQGFYNEQFF. The CDR3 coding sequence is TGTGCCTTCAGTGACCCAGAACAGGGCTTCTACAATGAGCAGTTCTTC.

To note about this clonotype: A read error is possible here, since a much larger clone lies one base away. The chain recombines TRBV4-3 with TRBJ2-7, with TRBD2 matching over 9 bases. J lost 1 base, V lost 3 bases, and 7 bases had no gene match. Germline V gives CDR1 LGHNA, CDR2 YSLEER. This CDR3 is built from 16 residues. CDR3 residues: CASSHRTSGRSYEQYF. Here the CDR3 DNA reads TGCGCCAGCAGCCATCGTACCAGCGGGAGGTCCTACGAGCAGTACTTC.

This sequence joins TRBV7-2 and TRBJ1-5; 8 positions agree with TRBD1. This CDR3 has 19 amino acids. CDR1 is SGHTA, CDR2 FQGNSA, per germline. V was clipped by 3 bases and J by 2 bases; unmatched bases: 15. The CDR3, as DNA: TGTGCCAGCAGCTTCCTTCCGGGACAGGCCGCCGGGGGCAATCAGCCCCAGCATTTT. Its translation: CASSFLPGQAAGGNQPQHF.

About this clonotype itself: A much larger clone differs by one base, so this may be a read error. The V and J genes are TRBV12-3 or TRBV12-4 and TRBJ1-5; 9 bases align to TRBD1. CDR3 size: 15 residues. The chain's CDR3 is CAGSQRQGEYQPQHF. The CDR3 nucleotides are TGTGCCGGCAGTCAGCGACAGGGGGAATATCAGCCCCAGCATTTT.

V and J are TRBV12-3 or TRBV12-4 and TRBJ2-1; 8 nucleotides match TRBD2. The CDR3 has 16 residues. After removal of 6 bases from V and 6 bases from J, the junction contained 13 bases not matched to a gene. The CDR3 here is CASSPSVSGSSNEQFF. The CDR3 DNA sequence: TGTGCCAGCAGCCCTTCGGTGAGCGGGAGTTCCAATGAGCAGTTCTTC.

The sample holds a few counts of this clonotype. CDR3 region: CASSFPGNNQPQHF. CDR3 coding DNA: TGTGCCAGCAGCTTTCCCGGAAACAATCAGCCCCAGCATTTT. The rearrangement uses TRBV7-8 and TRBJ1-5, with D unclear. With 3 bases removed from V and 3 bases from J, the gap between germline ends came to 9 bases. The CDR3 loop spans 14 amino acids. Germline CDR1 and CDR2: SGHVS and FQNEAQ.

The V and J genes are TRBV7-9 and TRBJ1-2; D gene ambiguous. The V end was cut by 0 bases, the J end by 4 bases, with 12 bases between. CDR3 length equals 15 residues. Looked up from germline, CDR1 is SEHNR and CDR2 is FQNEAQ (reference sequence). The CDR3 DNA reads TGTGCCAGCAGCTTAGCCGCCGATTTTGGCTATGGCTACACCTTC. Its translation is CASSLAADFGYGYTF.

V gene TRBV29-1 combines with J gene TRBJ1-6; D is perhaps TRBD1 (5 bases). Between the trimmed V and J ends, which lost 3 bases and 2 bases, there was a span of 11 bases. The CDR3 length is 15 residues. Per germline, CDR1 SQVTM and CDR2 ANQGSEA. The CDR3 protein is CSVDTRETYNSPLHF. The CDR3 DNA is TGCAGCGTTGACACCAGGGAGACCTATAATTCACCCCTCCACTTT.

The rearrangement joins TRBV7-2 to TRBJ2-3; D possibly uses TRBD1 or TRBD2 (5 bases each). V lost 1 base and J 9 bases, leaving 8 bases between the germline ends. The CDR3 contains 12 residues. Germline V CDR1 and CDR2: SGHTA, FQGNSA. CDR3 protein: CASSLGRGTQYF. The CDR3 coding sequence is TGTGCCAGCAGCTTAGGTCGGGGCACGCAGTATTTT.

The rearrangement uses TRBV6-1 and TRBJ1-4; no clear D. In germline, CDR1 is MNHNS, CDR2 SASEGT. This CDR3 is built from 13 residues. Between the trimmed V and J ends, which lost 0 bases and 11 bases, there was a span of 10 bases. Here the CDR3 DNA reads TGTGCCAGCAGTGAAGCGCCGGGCGGGAAACTGTTTTTT. Amino acid sequence: CASSEAPGGKLFF.

This chain uses TRBV5-1 with TRBJ1-4; TRBD1 matches at 7 bases. The CDR3 has 14 residues. J gave up 5 bases and V 2 bases, and 3 bases lay outside the gene matches. Germline V gene lookup returns CDR1 SGHRS and CDR2 YFSETQ. DNA of the CDR3: TGCGCCAGCAGCTTAACAGGGGCGAATGAAAAACTGTTTTTT. Its translation: CASSLTGANEKLFF.

Comment on this clonotype: A much larger clone sits a single nucleotide away, making a read error possible. The chain couples TRBV7-2 to TRBJ1-2, with TRBD1 matching 7 bases. This CDR3 region has 15 residues. CDR1 and CDR2 from the germline V gene are SGHTA and FQGNSA. The CDR3, as DNA: TGTGCCGGCAGCTTAGCCAGGACAGGACGCTATGGCTACACCTTC. Translation gives CAGSLARTGRYGYTF.